The present T cell receptor beta chain was sequenced within a study of blood T cell repertoires in COVID-19. Study at large: Samples of COVID-19 (acute and convalescent) were obtained from the United States, Italy and Spain. PBMCs, B-cell-depleted T cells, or T cells were the source of the cDNA or gDNA that made up the material.

Authors' methods: Researchers report that nucleated cell counts were estimated from reference gene primer amplification. Using immunoSEQ multiplex PCR, the repertoire was profiled, and TCRdb retains in-frame clones only, with some absent. D and trimming come from the DNA, and the V and J calls and clone size come from that table. The table includes 40,000 to 50,000 clones, about 88% detected once. From germline, CDR1 is MNHEY and CDR2 SVGEGT. V lost 4 bases, J lost 7 bases, and 8 bases stayed unmatched. The CDR3 totals 15 residues. In its sample, this clone ranks as large. The chain links TRBV6-2 or TRBV6-3 to TRBJ2-2; 8 bases map to TRBD2. The receptor comes from a human donor in a cohort sampled during active COVID-19. The specimen was peripheral blood. The CDR3 nucleotides are TGTGCCAGCAGTTTTACCACTAGCGGAAGCGGGGAGCTGTTTTTT. Its translation: CASSFTTSGSGELFF.